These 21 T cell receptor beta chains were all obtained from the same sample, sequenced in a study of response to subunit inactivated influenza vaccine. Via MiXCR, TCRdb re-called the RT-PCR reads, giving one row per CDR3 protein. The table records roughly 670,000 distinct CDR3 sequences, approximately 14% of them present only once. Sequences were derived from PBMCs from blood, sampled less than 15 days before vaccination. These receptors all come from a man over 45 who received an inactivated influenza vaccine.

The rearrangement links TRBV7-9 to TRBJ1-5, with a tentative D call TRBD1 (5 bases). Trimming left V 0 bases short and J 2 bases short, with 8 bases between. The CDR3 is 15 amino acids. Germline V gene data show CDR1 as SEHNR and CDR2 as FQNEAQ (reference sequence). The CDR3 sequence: CASSLAGPGNQPQHF. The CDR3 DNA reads TGTGCCAGCAGCTTAGCGGGGCCGGGCAATCAGCCCCAGCATTTT.

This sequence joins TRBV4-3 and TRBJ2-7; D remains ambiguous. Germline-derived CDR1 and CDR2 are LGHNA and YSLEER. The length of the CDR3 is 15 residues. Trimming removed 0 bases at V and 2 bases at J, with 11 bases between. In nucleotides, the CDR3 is TGCGCCAGCAGCCAAGATGCCCCCGATCCCTACGAGCAGTACTTC. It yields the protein CASSQDAPDPYEQYF.

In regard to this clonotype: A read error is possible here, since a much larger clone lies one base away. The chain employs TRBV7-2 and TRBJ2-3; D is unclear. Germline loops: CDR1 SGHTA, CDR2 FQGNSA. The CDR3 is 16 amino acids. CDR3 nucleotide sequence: TGTGCCAGCTGCTTTTCTCCCAGGCATAGCACAGATACGCAGTATTTT. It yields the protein CASCFSPRHSTDTQYF. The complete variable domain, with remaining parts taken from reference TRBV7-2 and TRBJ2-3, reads GAGVSQSPSNKVTEKGKDVELRCDPISGHTALYWYRQSLGQGLEFLIYFQGNSAPDKSGLPSDRFSAERTGGSVSTLTIQRTQQEDSAVYLCASCFSPRHSTDTQYFGPGTRLTVL.

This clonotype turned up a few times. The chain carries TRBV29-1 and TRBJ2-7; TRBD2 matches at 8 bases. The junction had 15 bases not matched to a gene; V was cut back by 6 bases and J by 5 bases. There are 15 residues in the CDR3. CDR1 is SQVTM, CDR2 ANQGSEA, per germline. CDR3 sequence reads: CSVAGEASRFHEQYF. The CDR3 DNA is TGCAGCGTAGCGGGGGAAGCTTCGAGGTTCCACGAGCAGTACTTC.

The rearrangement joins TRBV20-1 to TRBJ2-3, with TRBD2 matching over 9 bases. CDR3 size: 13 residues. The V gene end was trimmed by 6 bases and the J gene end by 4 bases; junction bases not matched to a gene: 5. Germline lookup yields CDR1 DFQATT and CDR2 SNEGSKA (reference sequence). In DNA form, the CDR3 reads TGCAGTGCCTTTGGCGGGGGGGCAGATACGCAGTATTTT. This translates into CSAFGGGADTQYF.

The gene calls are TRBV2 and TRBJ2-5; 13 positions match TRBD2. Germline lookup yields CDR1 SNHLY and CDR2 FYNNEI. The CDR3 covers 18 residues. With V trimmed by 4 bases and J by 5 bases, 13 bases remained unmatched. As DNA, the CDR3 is TGTGCCAGCAGTGGACTAGCGGGGGGCGGCCCTCCGCGCGAGACCCAGTACTTC. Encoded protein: CASSGLAGGGPPRETQYF. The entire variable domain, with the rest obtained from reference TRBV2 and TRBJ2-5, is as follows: EPEVTQTPSHQVTQMGQEVILRCVPISNHLYFYWYRQILGQKVEFLVSFYNNEISEKSEIFDDQFSVERPDGSNFTLKIRSTKLEDSAMYFCASSGLAGGGPPRETQYFGPGTRLLVL.

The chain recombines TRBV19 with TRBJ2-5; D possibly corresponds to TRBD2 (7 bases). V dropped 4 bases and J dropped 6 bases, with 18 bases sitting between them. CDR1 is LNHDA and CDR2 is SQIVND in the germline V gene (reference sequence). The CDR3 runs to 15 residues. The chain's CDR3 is CASSTRGREPKTQYF. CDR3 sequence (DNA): TGTGCCAGTAGTACCCGGGGGCGGGAGCCAAAGACCCAGTACTTC.

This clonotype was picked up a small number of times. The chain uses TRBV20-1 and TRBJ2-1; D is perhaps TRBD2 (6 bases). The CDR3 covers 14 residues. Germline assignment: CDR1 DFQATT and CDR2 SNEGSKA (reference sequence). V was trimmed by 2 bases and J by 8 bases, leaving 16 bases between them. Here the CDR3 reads CSARKEGHFDEQFF. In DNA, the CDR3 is TGCAGTGCTAGAAAGGAGGGCCATTTCGATGAGCAGTTCTTC.

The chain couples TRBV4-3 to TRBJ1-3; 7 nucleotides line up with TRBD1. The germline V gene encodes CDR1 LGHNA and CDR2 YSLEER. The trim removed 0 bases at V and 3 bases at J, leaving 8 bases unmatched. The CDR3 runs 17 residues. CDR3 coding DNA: TGCGCCAGCAGCCAAGATCGGGTGGCAGGGGGTGGAAACACCATATATTTT. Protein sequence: CASSQDRVAGGGNTIYF.

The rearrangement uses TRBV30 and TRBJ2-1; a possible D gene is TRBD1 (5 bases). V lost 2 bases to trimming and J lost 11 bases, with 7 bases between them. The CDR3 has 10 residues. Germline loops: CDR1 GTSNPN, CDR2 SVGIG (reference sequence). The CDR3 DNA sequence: TGTGCCTGGAGTACAGGAAAGCAGTTCTTC. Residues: CAWSTGKQFF.

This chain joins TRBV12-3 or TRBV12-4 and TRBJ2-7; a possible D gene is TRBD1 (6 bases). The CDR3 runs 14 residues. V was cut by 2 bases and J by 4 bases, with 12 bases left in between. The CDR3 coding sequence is TGTGCCAGCAGTTTACCTGGACAGTTATACGAGCAGTACTTC. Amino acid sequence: CASSLPGQLYEQYF.

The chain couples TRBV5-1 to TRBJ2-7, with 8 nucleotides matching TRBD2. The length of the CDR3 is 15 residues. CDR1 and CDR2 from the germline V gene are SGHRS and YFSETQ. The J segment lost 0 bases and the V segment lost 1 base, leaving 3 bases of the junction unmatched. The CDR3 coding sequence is TGCGCCAGCAGCTTGTTGCGGGGGGCCTCCTACGAGCAGTACTTC. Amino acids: CASSLLRGASYEQYF. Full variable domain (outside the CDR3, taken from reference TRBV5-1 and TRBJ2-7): KAGVTQTPRYLIKTRGQQVTLSCSPISGHRSVSWYQQTPGQGLQFLFEYFSETQRNKGNFPGRFSGRQFSNSRSEMNVSTLELGDSALYLCASSLLRGASYEQYFGPGTRLTVT.

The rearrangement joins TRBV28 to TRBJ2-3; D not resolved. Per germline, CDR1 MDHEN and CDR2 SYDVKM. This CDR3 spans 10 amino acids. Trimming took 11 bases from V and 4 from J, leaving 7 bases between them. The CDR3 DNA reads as TGTGCCCTTGGGGCAGATACGCAGTATTTT. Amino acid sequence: CALGADTQYF.

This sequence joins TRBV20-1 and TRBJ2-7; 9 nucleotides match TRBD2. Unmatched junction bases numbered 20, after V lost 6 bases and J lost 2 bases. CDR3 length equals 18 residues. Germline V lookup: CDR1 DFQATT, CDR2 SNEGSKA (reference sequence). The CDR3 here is CSASSWVVRGGEPYEQYF. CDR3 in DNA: TGCAGTGCCTCAAGTTGGGTCGTGCGGGGGGGGGAACCCTACGAGCAGTACTTC.

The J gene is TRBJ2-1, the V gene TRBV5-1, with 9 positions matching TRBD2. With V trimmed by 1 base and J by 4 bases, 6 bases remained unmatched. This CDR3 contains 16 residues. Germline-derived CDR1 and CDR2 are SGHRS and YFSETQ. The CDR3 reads CASSLFSGSPYNEQFF. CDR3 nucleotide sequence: TGCGCCAGCAGCTTGTTTAGCGGGAGCCCTTACAATGAGCAGTTCTTC.

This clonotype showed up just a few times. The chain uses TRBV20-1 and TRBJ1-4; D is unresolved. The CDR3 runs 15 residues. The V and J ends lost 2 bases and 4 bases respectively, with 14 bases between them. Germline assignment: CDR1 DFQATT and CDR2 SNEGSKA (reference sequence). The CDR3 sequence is CSARKYQTYNEKLFF. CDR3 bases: TGCAGTGCTAGAAAGTACCAGACGTATAATGAAAAACTGTTTTTT.

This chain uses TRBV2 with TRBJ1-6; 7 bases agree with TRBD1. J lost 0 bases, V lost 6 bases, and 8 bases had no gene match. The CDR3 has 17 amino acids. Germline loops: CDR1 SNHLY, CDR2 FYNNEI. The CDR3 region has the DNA TGTGCCAGCAGAACGACAGGGAGAAGCTCCTATAATTCACCCCTCCACTTT. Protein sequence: CASRTTGRSSYNSPLHF.

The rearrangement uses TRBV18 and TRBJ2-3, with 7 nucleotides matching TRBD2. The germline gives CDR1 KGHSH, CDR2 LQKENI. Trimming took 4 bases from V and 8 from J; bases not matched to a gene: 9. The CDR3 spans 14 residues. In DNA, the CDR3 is TGTGCCAGCTCACTTCAGGGTGAGCGGGGTACGCAGTATTTT. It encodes CASSLQGERGTQYF.

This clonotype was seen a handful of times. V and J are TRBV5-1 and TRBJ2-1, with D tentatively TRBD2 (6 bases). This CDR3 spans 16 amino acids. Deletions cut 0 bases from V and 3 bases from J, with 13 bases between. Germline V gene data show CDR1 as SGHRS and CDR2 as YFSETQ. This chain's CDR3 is CASSLAELAYYNEQFF. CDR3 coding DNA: TGCGCCAGCAGCTTGGCCGAACTAGCCTACTACAATGAGCAGTTCTTC.

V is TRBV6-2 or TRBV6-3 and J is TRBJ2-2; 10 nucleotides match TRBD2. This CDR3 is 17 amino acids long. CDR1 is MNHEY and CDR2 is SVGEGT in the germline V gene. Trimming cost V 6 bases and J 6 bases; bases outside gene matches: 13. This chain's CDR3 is CASRWDLAGVPPGELFF. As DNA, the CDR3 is TGTGCCAGCAGATGGGACCTAGCGGGAGTTCCTCCCGGGGAGCTGTTTTTT.

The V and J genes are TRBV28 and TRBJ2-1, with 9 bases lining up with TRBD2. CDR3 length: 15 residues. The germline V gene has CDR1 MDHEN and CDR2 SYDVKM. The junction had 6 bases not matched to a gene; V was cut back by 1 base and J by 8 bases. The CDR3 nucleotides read TGTGCCAGCAGTTTATCGGCTAGCGGGACCCATGAGCAGTTCTTC. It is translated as CASSLSASGTHEQFF.